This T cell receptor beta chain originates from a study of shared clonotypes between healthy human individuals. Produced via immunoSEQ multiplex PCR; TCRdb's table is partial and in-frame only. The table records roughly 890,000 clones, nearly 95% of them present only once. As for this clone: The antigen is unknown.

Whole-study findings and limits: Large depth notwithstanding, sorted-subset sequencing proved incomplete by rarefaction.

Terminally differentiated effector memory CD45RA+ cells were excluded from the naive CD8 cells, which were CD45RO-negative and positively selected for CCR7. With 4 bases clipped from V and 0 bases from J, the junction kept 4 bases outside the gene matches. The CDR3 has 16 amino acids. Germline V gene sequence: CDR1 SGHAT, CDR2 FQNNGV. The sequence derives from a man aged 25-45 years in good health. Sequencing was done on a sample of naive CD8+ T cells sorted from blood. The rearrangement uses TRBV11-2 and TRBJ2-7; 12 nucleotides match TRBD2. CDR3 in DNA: TGTGCCAGCAGCTCTATGACTAGCGGGAGCTCCTACGAGCAGTACTTC. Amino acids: CASSSMTSGSSYEQYF.